These T cell receptor beta chains were read from a single sample in a study of Ad26.COV2.S vaccination and SARS-CoV-2 variants. Method: immunoSEQ multiplex PCR; TCRdb's copy keeps in-frame clones and lacks some. The sample includes fewer than 400,000 clones, about 90% of them seen just once. The sequenced sample was peripheral blood, obtained in a trial of Ad26.COV2.S vaccine versus placebo. All receptors derive from a person between 18 and 59 years old who received the Ad26.COV2.S COVID-19 vaccine or a placebo. CDR3s include the opening cysteine and the closing phenylalanine or tryptophan. The D gene is left open where the match is weak. The size of a clone is reported for some rows only, either as once, few or many, or as a class for expanded clones.

-,TRBV11-3,-,TRBJ1-1,TGTGCCAGCAGCTTAGGACCTTCCTGGGACGAAGGGGACACTGAAGCTTTCTTT,CASSLGPSWDEGDTEAFF
TRBD1,TRBV9,-,TRBJ2-7,TGTGCCAGCAGCGCACAGGGGCTCAGCTACGAGCAGTACTTC,CASSAQGLSYEQYF
TRBD1,TRBV27,-,TRBJ1-4,TGTGCCAGCAGTCCTTATGGGATAATGGGGGACAGAAATGAAAAACTGTTTTTT,CASSPYGIMGDRNEKLFF
-,TRBV5-1,-,TRBJ1-4,TGCGCCAGCTCGGCGCCCCCCGATGAAAAACTGTTTTTT,CASSAPPDEKLFF
-,TRBV28,-,TRBJ1-6,TGTGCCAGCAGTTTGAGGTATAATTCACCCCTCCACTTT,CASSLRYNSPLHF
TRBD1,TRBV28,-,TRBJ2-1,TGTGCCAGCAGTCCAGGGGGCAACATCAATGAGCAGTTCTTC,CASSPGGNINEQFF
-,TRBV7-9,few,TRBJ1-2,TGTGCCAGCAGCTTAGGGAGGGATGGCTACACCTTC,CASSLGRDGYTF
TRBD1,TRBV12-5,-,TRBJ1-2,TGTGCTAGTGGTTTACAGGGGCTCGGCTACACCTTC,CASGLQGLGYTF
-,TRBV19,-,TRBJ1-2,TGTGCCAGTACCGACCGGGACAAGGGTTACTATGGCTACACCTTC,CASTDRDKGYYGYTF
TRBD1,TRBV7-8,once,TRBJ1-4,TGTGCCAGCAGCATGGGACAGGACGCGGCAACTAATGAAAAACTGTTTTTT,CASSMGQDAATNEKLFF
TRBD1,TRBV9,-,TRBJ2-5,TGTGCCAGCAGCCCCAGCCCGGGACAGGAGGGAGGAGAGACCCAGTACTTC,CASSPSPGQEGGETQYF
-,TRBV9,once,TRBJ2-1,TGTGCCAGCAGCGTAGAATCTCGTGATGAGCAGTTCTTC,CASSVESRDEQFF
-,TRBV7-8,medium-sized,TRBJ2-3,TGTGCCAGCAGTCGGGGATCGGGATACACAGATACGCAGTATTTT,CASSRGSGYTDTQYF
-,TRBV29-1,-,TRBJ2-3,TGCAGCGTTGATGCTAGCACAGATACGCAGTATTTT,CSVDASTDTQYF
-,TRBV5-6,few,TRBJ1-5,TGTGCCAGCAGCCTCAGTATTGGGCAGCCCCAGCATTTT,CASSLSIGQPQHF
-,TRBV15,-,TRBJ1-1,TGTGCCACCAGCAGAGGATCGGGGGGGCAGACTGAAGCTTTCTTT,CATSRGSGGQTEAFF
-,TRBV19,-,TRBJ2-6,TGTGCCAGTAGTGAACAGGGAACAGGGGCCAACGTCCTGACTTTC,CASSEQGTGANVLTF
TRBD1,TRBV5-5,-,TRBJ1-2,TGTGCCAGCAGGCCTCCGGGACAGGAGTATGGCTACACCTTC,CASRPPGQEYGYTF
-,TRBV7-8,once,TRBJ2-3,TGTGCCAGCAGCCCCCCCCACTTTCCCCTTCCCCTTTTT,CASSPPHFPLPLF
-,TRBV24-1,-,TRBJ1-5,TGTGCCACCAGTGACGGACAGCGGGGCAGCAATCAGCCCCAGCATTTT,CATSDGQRGSNQPQHF
-,TRBV24-1,-,TRBJ1-2,TGTGCCACCAATGGGGTCTATGGCTACACCTTC,CATNGVYGYTF
TRBD1,TRBV7-9,-,TRBJ1-5,TGTGCCAGCTGCCGGGGACAGTTTGATCAGCCCCAGCATTTT,CASCRGQFDQPQHF
TRBD1,TRBV19,-,TRBJ1-5,TGTGCCAGTAGATGGGGGGCGGGACAGGGGGCTTATAGCAATCAGCCCCAGCATTTT,CASRWGAGQGAYSNQPQHF
-,TRBV7-9,-,TRBJ1-1,TGTGCCAGCAGCTTAATGGCCAACACTGAAGCTTTCTTT,CASSLMANTEAFF
-,TRBV3-1/TRBV3-2,-,TRBJ2-2,TGTGCCAGCAGCCTAGGGGCGGCGGGGGAGCTGTTTTTT,CASSLGAAGELFF
-,TRBV12-5,once,TRBJ1-2,TGTGCTAGTGGAGTTAGAGGGGGGGGCTATGGCTACACCTTC,CASGVRGGGYGYTF
TRBD2,TRBV4-3,-,TRBJ2-1,TGCGCCAGCAGCCAAGATCCGATTAGCGGGGACCAGCAGTTCTTC,CASSQDPISGDQQFF
TRBD2,TRBV30,-,TRBJ2-1,TGTGCCTGGGCTACTCAAAGCGGGAGATACAATGAGCAGTTCTTC,CAWATQSGRYNEQFF
-,TRBV3-1/TRBV3-2,-,TRBJ1-3,TGTGCCAGCAGCCATCCGGGGTCTGGAAACACCATATATTTT,CASSHPGSGNTIYF
-,TRBV6-6,-,TRBJ1-5,TGTGCCAGCAGTTATGGACAGAATAGCAATCAGCCCCAGCATTTT,CASSYGQNSNQPQHF
TRBD2,TRBV19,-,TRBJ2-7,TGTGCCAGTAGCCGGCCTGGGGCAGCGGGGGCCTACGAGCAGTACTTC,CASSRPGAAGAYEQYF
TRBD1,TRBV29-1,-,TRBJ1-1,TGCAGCGGAACAGGGGGCGTGAACACTGAAGCTTTCTTT,CSGTGGVNTEAFF
-,TRBV7-2,once,TRBJ1-4,TGTGCCAGCGGAAATAAAGTTAGGGCTGAAAAACTGTTTTTT,CASGNKVRAEKLFF
-,TRBV30,-,TRBJ2-5,TGTGCCTGGAGTGGGGACGTGGGCGAGACCCAGTACTTC,CAWSGDVGETQYF
TRBD1,TRBV7-9,-,TRBJ2-2,TGTGCCAGCAGCTTAGGTGTAGGACAGGCGAACACCGGGGAGCTGTTTTTT,CASSLGVGQANTGELFF
-,TRBV11-2,-,TRBJ2-7,TGTGCCAGCAGCTTAGCTACGAGAAGCTCCTACGAGCAGTACTTC,CASSLATRSSYEQYF
TRBD2,TRBV28,-,TRBJ2-2,TGTGCCAGCAGGGAACGACTAGCGGGAGGAGCGAACACCGGGGAGCTGTTTTTT,CASRERLAGGANTGELFF
-,TRBV7-9,once,TRBJ2-2,TGTGCCAGCAGCCCCGGGACTGAGAACACCGGGGAGCTGTTTTTT,CASSPGTENTGELFF
-,TRBV7-6,-,TRBJ2-2,TGTGCCAGCAGCTTAGAGAGTCCTTTGGGGGGTCTTTGGACGGCAGGGGAGCTGTTTTTT,CASSLESPLGGLWTAGELFF
-,TRBV4-1,-,TRBJ2-5,TGCGCCAGCAGCCAAGAAACAGAGCTCCAAGAGACCCAGTACTTC,CASSQETELQETQYF
-,TRBV27,once,TRBJ1-6,TGTGCCAGCGCGGAAGGGAGGAATTCACCCCTCCACTTT,CASAEGRNSPLHF
-,TRBV14,-,TRBJ2-5,TGTGCCAGCAGCCAAAATCCCATGAGGGTGGAGACCCAGTACTTC,CASSQNPMRVETQYF
-,TRBV7-9,few,TRBJ2-7,TGTGCCAGCAGCTATGGGGCCGGCGAGCAGTACTTC,CASSYGAGEQYF
-,TRBV3-1/TRBV3-2,-,TRBJ1-2,TGTGCCAGCAGCCAACGCTACGGGAAGGACTATGGCTACACCTTC,CASSQRYGKDYGYTF
TRBD2,TRBV7-2,-,TRBJ2-7,TGTGCCAGCGCTCAGGCGGGGACTAGCGGCTACGAGCAGTACTTC,CASAQAGTSGYEQYF